The rows below give T cell receptor beta chains drawn from one sample of a study of cytomegalovirus exposure and HLA in healthy donors. TCRdb keeps only in-frame clones here, not all; method: immunoSEQ multiplex PCR. Among approximately 160,000 clones listed, approximately 80% were seen once. Sample: PBMCs. The source is a woman aged 30 to 39 in good health and CMV-seronegative. Each CDR3 is given with its conserved first and last residue. Fields, in order: J gene, clone size, D gene, V gene, CDR3 protein, CDR3 DNA. D genes are given only for firm matches. Where a row states a size, it is once, few, many or the class of an expanded clone; other rows omit it.

J: TRBJ2-1
size: once
D: TRBD2
V: TRBV4-1
CDR3: CASSQGSGRYYNEQFF
DNA: TGCGCCAGCAGCCAAGGGAGCGGGAGATACTACAATGAGCAGTTCTTC

J: TRBJ1-2
size: -
D: -
V: TRBV10-2
CDR3: CASSDSNYGYTF
DNA: TGCGCCAGCAGTGACTCTAACTATGGCTACACCTTC

J: TRBJ1-1
size: -
D: -
V: TRBV18
CDR3: CASSPAVNTEAFF
DNA: TGTGCCAGCTCACCCGCGGTGAACACTGAAGCTTTCTTT

J: TRBJ2-2
size: -
D: -
V: TRBV7-2
CDR3: CASSSDTSATGELFF
DNA: TGTGCCAGCAGCTCCGACACCTCCGCCACCGGGGAGCTGTTTTTT

J: TRBJ2-7
size: -
D: TRBD1
V: TRBV10-1
CDR3: CASSDSGTGAYEQYF
DNA: TGCGCCAGCAGTGACTCCGGGACAGGGGCCTACGAGCAGTACTTC

J: TRBJ2-7
size: once
D: TRBD1
V: TRBV5-6
CDR3: CASSLGMYRQGVEQYF
DNA: TGTGCCAGCAGCTTGGGCATGTATCGACAGGGTGTTGAGCAGTACTTC

J: TRBJ2-7
size: once
D: -
V: TRBV10-3
CDR3: CAISESGRGSGYEQYF
DNA: TGTGCCATCAGTGAATCGGGTAGAGGGTCAGGCTACGAGCAGTACTTC

J: TRBJ1-1
size: -
D: TRBD1
V: TRBV14
CDR3: CASSQNRGGTEAFF
DNA: TGTGCCAGCAGCCAAAACAGGGGAGGCACTGAAGCTTTCTTT

J: TRBJ1-1
size: -
D: -
V: TRBV5-1
CDR3: CASSLGGPLNTEAFF
DNA: TGCGCCAGCAGTTTGGGGGGGCCCTTGAACACTGAAGCTTTCTTT

J: TRBJ2-3
size: -
D: TRBD1
V: TRBV10-3
CDR3: CAIRRLGQGGDTQYF
DNA: TGTGCCATCAGGAGGTTGGGACAGGGAGGAGATACGCAGTATTTT

J: TRBJ2-7
size: -
D: TRBD1
V: TRBV7-8
CDR3: CASGLRGGGHEQYF
DNA: TGTGCCAGCGGCCTGCGAGGGGGCGGCCACGAGCAGTACTTC

J: TRBJ2-7
size: -
D: TRBD2
V: TRBV4-1
CDR3: CASSQGTSGFYEQYF
DNA: TGCGCCAGCAGCCAGGGGACTAGCGGATTCTACGAGCAGTACTTC

J: TRBJ2-7
size: -
D: -
V: TRBV10-3
CDR3: CAISRDTTYEQYF
DNA: TGTGCCATCAGCCGGGACACAACCTACGAGCAGTACTTC

J: TRBJ1-2
size: few
D: -
V: TRBV27
CDR3: CASSPQGAGKGYTF
DNA: TGTGCCAGCAGTCCCCAGGGAGCGGGGAAGGGCTACACCTTC

J: TRBJ2-5
size: -
D: -
V: TRBV4-1
CDR3: CASSQRDIPPETQYF
DNA: TGCGCCAGCAGCCAACGGGACATACCTCCGGAGACCCAGTACTTC

J: TRBJ2-1
size: -
D: TRBD2
V: TRBV5-5
CDR3: CASSLVISSGYNEQFF
DNA: TGTGCCAGCAGCTTGGTGATCTCTAGCGGGTACAATGAGCAGTTCTTC

J: TRBJ2-2
size: -
D: TRBD2
V: TRBV2
CDR3: CASSGLALTGELFF
DNA: TGTGCCAGCAGTGGACTAGCATTGACCGGGGAGCTGTTTTTT

J: TRBJ2-3
size: -
D: TRBD2
V: TRBV6-1
CDR3: CASRSSGRVTDTQYF
DNA: TGTGCCAGCAGGTCTAGCGGGAGGGTCACAGATACGCAGTATTTT

J: TRBJ1-5
size: -
D: -
V: TRBV7-8
CDR3: CASSLVNDRPTQPQHF
DNA: TGTGCCAGCAGCTTAGTTAACGACAGACCGACTCAGCCCCAGCATTTT

J: TRBJ1-2
size: -
D: TRBD1
V: TRBV5-6
CDR3: CASSKGTGKNYGYTF
DNA: TGTGCCAGCAGCAAAGGGACAGGGAAAAACTATGGCTACACCTTC

J: TRBJ1-2
size: -
D: TRBD1
V: TRBV6-5
CDR3: CASTADRNYGYPF
DNA: TGTGCCAGCACTGCGGACAGGAACTATGGCTACCCCTTC

J: TRBJ1-5
size: -
D: TRBD1
V: TRBV7-2
CDR3: CASSRQGANNQPQHF
DNA: TGTGCCAGCAGCCGACAGGGGGCGAACAATCAGCCCCAGCATTTT

J: TRBJ2-7
size: -
D: -
V: TRBV25-1
CDR3: CASSESWGAVPYEQYF
DNA: TGTGCCAGCAGTGAATCGTGGGGCGCGGTGCCCTACGAGCAGTACTTC

J: TRBJ2-1
size: -
D: TRBD2
V: TRBV7-9
CDR3: CASSLGRTSGVSYNEQFF
DNA: TGTGCCAGCAGCTTAGGTAGGACTAGCGGGGTCTCCTACAATGAGCAGTTCTTC

J: TRBJ1-2
size: few
D: -
V: TRBV19
CDR3: CASSISSNYGYTF
DNA: TGTGCCAGTAGTATCTCGTCTAACTATGGCTACACCTTC

J: TRBJ2-7
size: -
D: TRBD1
V: TRBV28
CDR3: CASSFYPGTGVGEQYF
DNA: TGTGCCAGCAGTTTTTACCCCGGGACAGGGGTTGGCGAGCAGTACTTC

J: TRBJ2-1
size: -
D: TRBD2
V: TRBV19
CDR3: CASSISGTVTNEQFF
DNA: TGTGCCAGTAGTATTAGCGGGACGGTTACAAATGAGCAGTTCTTC

J: TRBJ1-2
size: few
D: TRBD1
V: TRBV29-1
CDR3: CSVEDQVRWTGRSYGYTF
DNA: TGCAGCGTTGAAGATCAAGTTAGATGGACAGGGAGATCCTATGGCTACACCTTC

J: TRBJ1-1
size: -
D: -
V: TRBV11-1
CDR3: CASSLGHWANTEAFF
DNA: TGTGCCAGCAGCTTAGGTCATTGGGCAAACACTGAAGCTTTCTTT

J: TRBJ2-7
size: -
D: TRBD2
V: TRBV4-1
CDR3: CASSQDGGGLAGFYEQYF
DNA: TGCGCCAGCAGCCAAGATGGGGGGGGACTAGCGGGGTTTTACGAGCAGTACTTC

J: TRBJ2-7
size: -
D: -
V: TRBV28
CDR3: CASSLGSGSYEQYF
DNA: TGTGCCAGCAGTTTAGGGAGCGGCTCCTACGAGCAGTACTTC

J: TRBJ1-4
size: few
D: -
V: TRBV29-1
CDR3: CSVGRTANEKLFF
DNA: TGCAGCGTTGGTAGGACTGCAAATGAAAAACTGTTTTTT

J: TRBJ1-2
size: few
D: -
V: TRBV4-3
CDR3: CASSQDRGARGYTF
DNA: TGCGCCAGCAGCCAAGATCGGGGGGCGAGGGGCTACACCTTC

J: TRBJ2-3
size: -
D: TRBD1
V: TRBV27
CDR3: CASIDRAIDTQYF
DNA: TGTGCCAGCATCGACAGGGCCATTGATACGCAGTATTTT

J: TRBJ1-1
size: -
D: TRBD1
V: TRBV14
CDR3: CASSPGTGLSVNTEAFF
DNA: TGTGCCAGCAGCCCCGGGACAGGGTTATCCGTGAACACTGAAGCTTTCTTT

J: TRBJ2-3
size: -
D: TRBD2
V: TRBV9
CDR3: CASSGAGIGTDTQYF
DNA: TGTGCCAGCAGCGGAGCGGGGATCGGCACAGATACGCAGTATTTT

J: TRBJ1-2
size: -
D: -
V: TRBV11-2
CDR3: CASSATTGSNYGYTF
DNA: TGTGCCAGCAGCGCGACGACAGGCTCTAACTATGGCTACACCTTC

J: TRBJ2-3
size: -
D: TRBD2
V: TRBV5-1
CDR3: CASSLVGGADTQYF
DNA: TGCGCCAGCAGCTTGGTGGGGGGGGCAGATACGCAGTATTTT

J: TRBJ1-2
size: -
D: -
V: TRBV9
CDR3: CASSASPHRDGGYTF
DNA: TGTGCCAGCAGCGCATCCCCTCACAGGGATGGTGGCTACACCTTC

J: TRBJ2-7
size: -
D: -
V: TRBV7-9
CDR3: CSSSHQKYEQYF
DNA: TGTTCCAGCAGCCATCAAAAATACGAGCAGTACTTC

J: TRBJ1-5
size: -
D: TRBD1
V: TRBV7-2
CDR3: CASSLDRGSNQPQHF
DNA: TGTGCCAGCAGCTTAGACAGGGGCAGCAATCAGCCCCAGCATTTT

J: TRBJ1-2
size: -
D: TRBD1
V: TRBV7-2
CDR3: CASSLALWTGNTNYGYTF
DNA: TGTGCCAGCAGCTTAGCGCTTTGGACAGGGAATACTAACTATGGCTACACCTTC